What follows are 26 T cell receptor beta chains derived from one specimen sequenced in a study of OX40 agonist ivuxolimab in advanced cancers. Sequencing was performed with immunoSEQ multiplex PCR; in TCRdb, only in-frame clones are kept and a portion is missing. The table has some 50,000 clones, approximately 86% seen once. This specimen consisted of CD4+ or CD8+ T cells sorted from blood, obtained in a trial of the OX40 agonist ivuxolimab. The receptor set was obtained from an adult with an advanced solid tumor such as melanoma, head and neck, liver or kidney cancer.

This chain links TRBV15 with TRBJ2-1, with TRBD1 matching over 10 bases. This CDR3 is 16 amino acids long. Germline assignment: CDR1 LNHNV and CDR2 YYDKDF (reference sequence). V dropped 3 bases and J dropped 1; count of bases not matched to a gene: 3. CDR3 loop: CATSREDRGSYNEQFF. The CDR3 nucleotides read TGTGCCACCAGCAGGGAGGACAGGGGGTCCTACAATGAGCAGTTCTTC.

The CDR3 DNA reads TGTGCCAGCGGGAGGCCATATAACGAGCAGTACTTC. It encodes CASGRPYNEQYF. The rearrangement links TRBV7-9 to TRBJ2-7, with D maybe TRBD2 (6 bases). Trimming shortened V by 8 bases and J by 5 bases, and 13 bases separated the two germline ends. From germline, CDR1 is SEHNR and CDR2 FQNEAQ (reference sequence). This CDR3 spans 12 amino acids. The full variable domain, its missing parts supplied by reference TRBV7-9 and TRBJ2-7, is DTGVSQNPRHKITKRGQNVTFRCDPISEHNRLYWYRQTLGQGPEFLTYFQNEAQLEKSRLLSDRFSAERPKGSFSTLEIQRTEQGDSAMYLCASGRPYNEQYFGPGTRLTVT.

Only one count was recorded for this clone. The rearrangement uses TRBV4-2 and TRBJ2-7; 7 bases line up with TRBD1. The CDR3 has 15 residues. The V segment lost 1 base and the J segment 3 bases; nucleotides outside the gene matches: 6. Looked up from germline, CDR1 is LGHNA and CDR2 is YNFKEQ. The CDR3 loop is CASSQVATGYYEQYF. CDR3 bases: TGTGCCAGCAGCCAAGTTGCGACAGGGTACTACGAGCAGTACTTC.

The sample holds one count of this clone. The rearrangement joins TRBV5-1 to TRBJ1-4; D is ambiguous. The CDR3 extends over 14 amino acids. Germline V gives CDR1 SGHRS, CDR2 YFSETQ. The V end lost 0 bases, the J end lost 3 bases, and 6 bases lay between the germline ends. As DNA, the CDR3 is TGCGCCAGCAGCTTGGCCGGGGCTAATGAAAAACTGTTTTTT. Translating gives CASSLAGANEKLFF.

V gene TRBV9 combines with J gene TRBJ2-1; D is uncertain. The germline V and J ends were trimmed by 4 bases and 0 bases, with 8 bases remaining between them. CDR1 is SGDLS, CDR2 YYNGEE, per germline. This CDR3 has 14 amino acids. DNA for the CDR3: TGTGCCAGCAGCCCGGATAGCTCCTACAATGAGCAGTTCTTC. Protein product: CASSPDSSYNEQFF.

The J gene is TRBJ2-7, the V gene TRBV27; 8 bases are shared with TRBD1. Per germline, CDR1 MNHEY and CDR2 SMNVEV (reference sequence). The CDR3 extends over 16 amino acids. Trimming took 0 bases from V and 3 from J; bases not matched to a gene: 7. The CDR3 DNA reads TGTGCCAGCAGTTTATCGGGTGGACAGGGAGGCTACGAGCAGTACTTC. This translates into CASSLSGGQGGYEQYF.

The chain links TRBV19 to TRBJ2-1; D is unresolved. This CDR3 spans 16 amino acids. The V end was cut by 0 bases, the J end by 7 bases, with 16 bases between. Per germline, CDR1 LNHDA and CDR2 SQIVND (reference sequence). The CDR3 spells CASSIDQSDPKNEQFF. The CDR3 nucleotides are TGTGCCAGTAGTATAGATCAGTCAGATCCGAAGAATGAGCAGTTCTTC.

The chain has TRBV5-1 and TRBJ1-4; TRBD1 aligns across 10 bases. There are 14 residues in the CDR3. Losses at the gene ends were 3 bases for V and 8 bases for J; bases not matched to a gene: 4. Germline CDR1 is SGHRS and CDR2 is YFSETQ. CDR3 bases: TGCGCCAGCAGCTATGACAGGGGGCCCGAAAAACTGTTTTTT. This codes for CASSYDRGPEKLFF.

This chain links TRBV14 with TRBJ1-6, with a possible D match to TRBD1 (5 bases). This CDR3 has 16 residues. Deletions cut 3 bases from V and 6 bases from J, with 15 bases between. Germline-derived CDR1 and CDR2 are SGHDN and FVKESK. The CDR3 DNA follows: TGTGCCAGCAGCCAGAGGGGCAGGGAGGTTAATTCACCCCTCCACTTT. Protein product: CASSQRGREVNSPLHF.

This chain joins TRBV6-6 and TRBJ2-7; 11 nucleotides line up with TRBD2. Germline assignment: CDR1 MNHNY and CDR2 SVGAGI (reference sequence). Losses at the gene ends were 9 bases for V and 2 bases for J; bases not matched to a gene: 6. The CDR3 totals 14 residues. The CDR3 loop reads CASHNSGRAYEQYF. In nucleotides, the CDR3 is TGTGCCAGTCATAATAGCGGGAGGGCCTACGAGCAGTACTTC.

The chain combines TRBV7-9 with TRBJ1-2; D remains unclear. Trimming shortened V by 1 base and J by 3 bases, and 12 bases separated the two germline ends. The CDR3 totals 15 residues. Looked up from germline, CDR1 is SEHNR and CDR2 is FQNEAQ (reference sequence). This chain's CDR3 is CASSLVTTGDYGYTF. As DNA, the CDR3 is TGTGCCAGCAGCTTAGTTACGACGGGCGACTATGGCTACACCTTC.

The chain carries TRBV11-3 and TRBJ2-7; D gene unclear. CDR3 length: 13 residues. The germline gives CDR1 SGHNT, CDR2 YENEEA. V lost 5 bases, J lost 0 bases, and 8 bases lay in between. The CDR3 DNA follows: TGTGCCAGCAGCCAATATAGCTCCTACGAGCAGTACTTC. Its translation: CASSQYSSYEQYF.

The rearrangement links TRBV27 to TRBJ2-1; 11 nucleotides align to TRBD2. CDR1 and CDR2 (germline): MNHEY, SMNVEV (reference sequence). CDR3 length equals 15 residues. The V gene end was trimmed by 8 bases and the J gene end by 0 bases; junction bases not matched to a gene: 3. CDR3 in DNA: TGTGCCAGCCCGACTAGCGGGGACTCCTACAATGAGCAGTTCTTC. It codes for CASPTSGDSYNEQFF.

The V and J genes are TRBV7-8 and TRBJ2-1, with 8 nucleotides matching TRBD1. This CDR3 comprises 17 residues. The ends lost 5 bases at V and 1 base at J; junction bases unmatched: 10. Germline V gene sequence: CDR1 SGHVS, CDR2 FQNEAQ. CDR3 in DNA: TGTGCCAGCAGCCCACATAGAACAGGGGGATCCTACAATGAGCAGTTCTTC. Protein sequence: CASSPHRTGGSYNEQFF.

This rearrangement joins TRBV21-1 to TRBJ1-2. TRBV21-1 is recorded as a pseudogene. The CDR3 runs 19 residues. The CDR3 DNA reads as TGTGCCAGCAGTGAACCTCCTGCCTTGGGGACCGGAGGGTTCTATGGCTACACCTTC. It specifies CASSEPPALGTGGFYGYTF.

The chain couples TRBV7-2 to TRBJ2-3; TRBD2 aligns across 8 bases. The V segment lost 2 bases and the J segment 4 bases; nucleotides outside the gene matches: 11. The CDR3 totals 17 residues. The germline CDR1 and CDR2 sequences are SGHTA and FQGNSA. The CDR3 DNA reads TGTGCCAGCAGCTTATACCTTGGACTAGCTTTATCAGATACGCAGTATTTT. It is translated as CASSLYLGLALSDTQYF.

The chain joins TRBV27 to TRBJ1-1; the D is unclear. The CDR3 is 14 residues long. V shed 4 bases and J shed 3 bases, with 12 bases lying between them. The germline CDR1 and CDR2 sequences are MNHEY and SMNVEV (reference sequence). CDR3 in DNA: TGTGCCAGCAGTTCCCAATCGATGTACACTGAAGCTTTCTTT. This sequence encodes CASSSQSMYTEAFF.

The rearrangement uses TRBV10-3 and TRBJ1-1; TRBD1 is a possible D gene (5 bases). This CDR3 comprises 14 residues. The germline V gene has CDR1 ENHRY and CDR2 SYGVKD. The ends were cut back, 4 bases at V and 2 bases at J, with 11 bases in the middle. The CDR3 DNA is TGTGCCATCAGTGCGAACGACAGAAACACTGAAGCTTTCTTT. Protein sequence: CAISANDRNTEAFF.

The rearrangement joins TRBV27 to TRBJ2-7; D possibly corresponds to TRBD2 (5 bases). Germline lookup yields CDR1 MNHEY and CDR2 SMNVEV (reference sequence). V gave up 0 bases and J gave up 4 bases, with 13 bases separating them. The CDR3 runs to 15 residues. Here the CDR3 DNA reads TGTGCCAGCAGTTTATCGTTGACTACCGTTTACGAGCAGTACTTC. Protein: CASSLSLTTVYEQYF.

J is TRBJ1-1 and V is TRBV9; tentative D call: TRBD1 (6 bases). Germline CDR1 SGDLS, CDR2 YYNGEE. This CDR3 region has 12 residues. Trimming stripped 4 bases from V and 3 bases from J, with 7 bases between. The CDR3 reads CASSQGYTEAFF. CDR3 DNA sequence: TGTGCCAGCAGCCAGGGGTACACTGAAGCTTTCTTT.

The chain joins TRBV7-2 to TRBJ1-6; D not certain. Germline loops: CDR1 SGHTA, CDR2 FQGNSA. CDR3 length equals 14 residues. V lost 1 base, J lost 6 bases, and 7 bases lay in between. CDR3 in DNA: TGTGCCAGCAGCTTAGTGCCAGTTAATTCACCCCTCCACTTT. The encoded protein is CASSLVPVNSPLHF.

The chain recombines TRBV7-9 with TRBJ1-1; maybe TRBD1 (6 bases). Trimming shortened V by 2 bases and J by 0 bases, and 16 bases separated the two germline ends. CDR1 and CDR2 (germline): SEHNR, FQNEAQ (reference sequence). The CDR3 covers 17 residues. The CDR3: CASSLPATGKMNTEAFF. CDR3 in DNA: TGTGCCAGCAGCTTACCAGCAACAGGGAAAATGAACACTGAAGCTTTCTTT.

This sequence joins TRBV9 and TRBJ1-1, with a possible D match to TRBD1 (6 bases). The CDR3 totals 13 residues. Germline V gene lookup returns CDR1 SGDLS and CDR2 YYNGEE. V shed 3 bases and J shed 5 bases, with 11 bases lying between them. For the CDR3, the DNA is TGTGCCAGCAGCGGAGGGGGGCTGACTGAAGCTTTCTTT. Encoded protein: CASSGGGLTEAFF.

Comments on this clone: In the same sample, other DNA sequences code for this CDR3. This rearrangement joins TRBV4-3 to TRBJ1-1, with 7 nucleotides matching TRBD1. After removal of 0 bases from V and 6 bases from J, the junction contained 4 bases not matched to a gene. CDR3 length: 14 residues. Germline values: CDR1 LGHNA, CDR2 YSLEER. For the CDR3, the DNA is TGCGCCAGCAGCCAAGATCTTGACAGGGCTGAAGCTTTCTTT. This translates into CASSQDLDRAEAFF.

This chain's CDR3 is CASSQDAGGRGGELFF. The CDR3 DNA is TGTGCCAGCAGCCAAGATGCGGGAGGGCGAGGCGGGGAGCTGTTTTTT. This sequence joins TRBV4-2 and TRBJ2-2, with TRBD2 identical over 9 bases. Germline CDR1 LGHNA, CDR2 YNFKEQ. The ends lost 0 bases at V and 7 bases at J; junction bases unmatched: 6. The CDR3 is 16 amino acids.

The rearrangement links TRBV9 to TRBJ1-1; perhaps TRBD1 as D (6 bases). This CDR3 region has 17 residues. Per the germline V gene, CDR1 is SGDLS and CDR2 is YYNGEE. The V and J ends lost 4 bases and 0 bases respectively, with 19 bases between them. CDR3: CASSRYRDHGMNTEAFF. The CDR3 nucleotides are TGTGCCAGCAGCCGATACAGGGATCATGGCATGAACACTGAAGCTTTCTTT.